The 16 T cell receptor beta chains given below trace back to one sample, sequenced in a study of cytomegalovirus exposure and HLA in healthy donors. Sequencing was performed with immunoSEQ multiplex PCR; in TCRdb, only in-frame clones are kept and a portion is missing. Among fewer than 200,000 clones listed, 86% were seen once. The sequencing input was PBMCs. The source of these receptors is a woman in her late teens or twenties in good health and CMV-seronegative.

This clone was seen once. This chain links TRBV5-6 with TRBJ1-2, with TRBD1 as a possible D gene (6 bases). Germline CDR1 SGHDT, CDR2 YYEEEE. This CDR3 contains 13 residues. V dropped 4 bases and J dropped 2 bases, with 9 bases sitting between them. The CDR3 sequence: CASSPTGNYGYTF. The CDR3 bases are TGTGCCAGCAGCCCGACAGGAAACTATGGCTACACCTTC.

This chain links TRBV5-5 with TRBJ2-1; TRBD2 aligns across 8 bases. The germline V gene encodes CDR1 SGHKS and CDR2 YYEKEE (reference sequence). V shed 3 bases, J shed 4 bases, and the junction held 6 bases outside the gene matches. The length of the CDR3 is 15 residues. The CDR3 DNA sequence: TGTGCCAGCAGCTCCGCGGGGGGCCTTTACAATGAGCAGTTCTTC. Protein product: CASSSAGGLYNEQFF. Complete variable domain (other parts from reference TRBV5-5 and TRBJ2-1): DAGVTQSPTHLIKTRGQQVTLRCSPISGHKSVSWYQQVLGQGPQFIFQYYEKEERGRGNFPDRFSARQFPNYSSELNVNALLLGDSALYLCASSSAGGLYNEQFFGPGTRLTVL.

This clone was seen a single time. CDR3 in amino acids: CASSFSTGGNNSPLHF. Here the CDR3 DNA reads TGTGCCAGCAGCTTTTCGACAGGGGGTAATAATTCACCCCTCCACTTT. This sequence joins TRBV7-9 and TRBJ1-6, with 9 bases fitting TRBD1. Germline V CDR1 and CDR2: SEHNR, FQNEAQ (reference sequence). J was trimmed by 5 bases and V by 3 bases; bases with no gene match: 5. The CDR3 consists of 16 residues.

The chain joins TRBV7-2 to TRBJ2-7; no definite D call. From germline, CDR1 is SGHTA and CDR2 FQGNSA. The length of the CDR3 is 18 residues. Trimming stripped 5 bases from V and 0 bases from J, with 23 bases between. The CDR3 loop reads CASSVWPREDSHSYEQYF. For the CDR3, the DNA is TGTGCCAGCAGCGTTTGGCCTCGCGAGGATAGTCACTCCTACGAGCAGTACTTC.

The V gene is TRBV10-3, the J gene TRBJ2-1; TRBD1 agrees at 7 bases. This CDR3 region has 15 residues. Trimming removed 9 bases from V and 3 bases from J; junction bases left unmatched: 11. Germline V gene sequence: CDR1 ENHRY, CDR2 SYGVKD. The CDR3 protein is CAIKKGGALYNEQFF. CDR3 nucleotide sequence: TGTGCCATTAAAAAAGGGGGCGCGCTCTACAATGAGCAGTTCTTC.

V gene TRBV27 combines with J gene TRBJ1-6; possibly TRBD1 for D (6 bases). There are 16 residues in the CDR3. Germline CDR1 and CDR2: MNHEY and SMNVEV (reference sequence). V was pared by 0 bases and J by 3 bases, with 9 bases between. The CDR3 DNA reads TGTGCCAGCAGTTTATCTACAGGGCGCTATAATTCACCCCTCCACTTT. Its protein is CASSLSTGRYNSPLHF.

In DNA, the CDR3 is TGCGCCAGCAGCTTAGCTCTTACAGCCTCTGGAAACACCATATATTTT. Amino acid sequence: CASSLALTASGNTIYF. The rearrangement links TRBV5-1 to TRBJ1-3; no definite D call. The germline V and J ends were trimmed by 2 bases and 0 bases, with 12 bases remaining between them. Germline V gene sequence: CDR1 SGHRS, CDR2 YFSETQ. The CDR3 length is 16 residues.

This clone has just one count. The chain links TRBV5-1 to TRBJ2-7; 7 bases align to TRBD1. CDR1 and CDR2 (germline): SGHRS, YFSETQ. This CDR3 region has 14 residues. The J segment lost 3 bases and the V segment lost 3 bases, leaving 6 bases of the junction unmatched. CDR3 in amino acids: CASSSGQTFYEQYF. The CDR3 coding sequence is TGCGCCAGCAGCTCGGGACAGACATTCTACGAGCAGTACTTC.

This clone was counted between two and nine times. V and J are TRBV15 and TRBJ1-1; D is perhaps TRBD1 (5 bases). From germline, CDR1 is LNHNV and CDR2 YYDKDF (reference sequence). The CDR3 loop spans 14 amino acids. Trimming removed 3 bases at V and 1 base at J, with 9 bases between. The CDR3 bases are TGTGCCACCAGCAGGACAGCAGAGAACACTGAAGCTTTCTTT. This translates into CATSRTAENTEAFF. Full variable domain (remainder filled in from reference TRBV15 and TRBJ1-1): DAMVIQNPRYQVTQFGKPVTLSCSQTLNHNVMYWYQQKSSQAPKLLFHYYDKDFNNEADTPDNFQSRRPNTSFCFLDIRSPGLGDTAMYLCATSRTAENTEAFFGQGTRLTVV.

In DNA, the CDR3 is TGTGCCAGCAGGTACGGGGCTAGCGCAGATACGCAGTATTTT. Protein sequence: CASRYGASADTQYF. This chain uses TRBV6-6 with TRBJ2-3; a weak D match, TRBD2 (6 bases). V shed 6 bases and J shed 4 bases, with 14 bases lying between them. CDR3 size: 14 residues. Germline V CDR1 and CDR2: MNHNY, SVGAGI (reference sequence).

This rearrangement joins TRBV6-5 to TRBJ2-1; D gene uncertain. The V and J ends lost 0 bases and 4 bases respectively, with 10 bases between them. This CDR3 comprises 15 residues. Germline-derived CDR1 and CDR2 are MNHEY and SVGAGI. This chain's CDR3 is CASSYSIARYNEQFF. CDR3 bases: TGTGCCAGCAGTTACTCGATCGCGAGGTACAATGAGCAGTTCTTC.

This clone has only one observation. The chain has TRBV2 and TRBJ1-5; the match to TRBD1 covers 8 bases. The CDR3 loop spans 15 amino acids. The V and J ends lost 1 base and 6 bases, in that order; junction bases with no gene match: 5. CDR1 is SNHLY and CDR2 is FYNNEI in the germline V gene. The CDR3 sequence is CASSEDRGARQPQHF. CDR3 nucleotides: TGTGCCAGCAGTGAAGACAGGGGGGCGCGTCAGCCCCAGCATTTT.

This chain joins TRBV14 and TRBJ1-1; perhaps TRBD1 as D (6 bases). CDR3 size: 17 residues. Germline V gene data show CDR1 as SGHDN and CDR2 as FVKESK. The V end lost 1 base, the J end lost 0 bases, and 15 bases lay between the germline ends. The CDR3 nucleotides are TGTGCCAGCAGCCAAGGGGTCGGCAGGGGATTGAACACTGAAGCTTTCTTT. Protein: CASSQGVGRGLNTEAFF.

The gene calls are TRBV7-2 and TRBJ2-7; 11 nucleotides match TRBD2. Germline trimming cut 3 bases from V and 2 bases from J; bases unmatched to any gene: 3. Germline CDR1 is SGHTA and CDR2 is FQGNSA. This CDR3 has 15 amino acids. The CDR3 loop is CASSFTSGGTYEQYF. In DNA, the CDR3 is TGTGCCAGCAGCTTTACTAGCGGGGGAACCTACGAGCAGTACTTC.

The chain couples TRBV6-4 to TRBJ2-5; 9 bases match TRBD2. V lost 4 bases and J lost 5; bases outside the gene matches: 8. The CDR3 is 15 residues long. Germline assignment: CDR1 MRHNA and CDR2 SNTAGT. CDR3 region: CASSAKAGGQETQYF. The CDR3 DNA follows: TGTGCCAGCAGTGCGAAGGCGGGGGGGCAGGAGACCCAGTACTTC.

The genes are TRBV10-3 and TRBJ1-3; 8 positions agree with TRBD1. Per germline, CDR1 ENHRY and CDR2 SYGVKD. Trimming cost V 3 bases and J 2 bases; bases outside gene matches: 3. This CDR3 is 15 amino acids long. In nucleotides, the CDR3 is TGTGCCATCAGTGAATCGGACAGGGCTGGAAACACCATATATTTT. Translating gives CAISESDRAGNTIYF.